These 29 T cell receptor beta chains were all obtained from the same sample, sequenced in a study of graft-versus-host responses after intestinal transplantation. Only in-frame clones appear in the TCRdb table, and some are missing; sequencing was by immunoSEQ multiplex PCR. The repertoire has just over 7,500 clones, 75% of them found once; the top ten carry about 13%. From the graft tissue, intraepithelial and lamina propria lymphocytes were released through processing. Sample: ileum tissue, taken approximately 230 days after intestinal transplant. These receptor sequences come from a human patient who received an intestinal transplant, so some T cells may come from the graft donor.

V gene TRBV28 combines with J gene TRBJ1-2; D is perhaps TRBD1 (5 bases). V lost 2 bases and J lost 8, with 12 bases in between. CDR3 length: 13 amino acids. Germline loops: CDR1 MDHEN, CDR2 SYDVKM. CDR3 DNA sequence: TGTGCCAGCAGTTTAGGGGCCAGGGCAGGCTACACCTTC. It translates to CASSLGARAGYTF.

This chain connects TRBV29-1 to TRBJ1-1; tentatively, D is TRBD1 (5 bases). V shed 7 bases and J shed 4 bases, with 16 bases lying between them. CDR3 size: 13 residues. Germline CDR1 reads SQVTM; CDR2 reads ANQGSEA. The CDR3 protein is CSGTAGKITEAFF. CDR3 DNA sequence: TGCAGCGGGACCGCAGGGAAAATCACTGAAGCTTTCTTT.

This chain links TRBV4-1 with TRBJ2-2; D gene uncertain. Germline V CDR1 and CDR2: MGHRA, YSYEKL. The V end was cut by 4 bases, the J end by 3 bases, with 6 bases between. The CDR3 is 13 residues long. CDR3 sequence reads: CASSPSDTGELFF. DNA of the CDR3: TGCGCCAGCAGCCCGTCGGACACCGGGGAGCTGTTTTTT.

J is TRBJ1-2 and V is TRBV13, with 7 bases lining up with TRBD1. The J segment lost 8 bases and the V segment lost 5 bases, leaving 14 bases of the junction unmatched. Germline CDR1 reads PRHDT; CDR2 reads FYEKMQ (reference sequence). The CDR3 consists of 15 residues. CDR3 loop: CASSRGGEGAGGYTF. CDR3 nucleotide sequence: TGTGCCAGCAGCCGCGGAGGAGAGGGGGCGGGAGGCTACACCTTC.

V is TRBV9 and J is TRBJ1-3, with a weak D call TRBD1 (6 bases). V shed 0 bases and J shed 3 bases, with 13 bases lying between them. Germline CDR1 is SGDLS and CDR2 is YYNGEE. The CDR3 has 16 residues. The CDR3 loop is CASSVDDRFHGNTIYF. In nucleotides, the CDR3 is TGTGCCAGCAGCGTAGATGACAGGTTCCATGGAAACACCATATATTTT.

The V call is TRBV30, the J call TRBJ1-1; the D gene is possibly TRBD1 (5 bases). This CDR3 is built from 11 residues. The germline V gene encodes CDR1 GTSNPN and CDR2 SVGIG (reference sequence). The ends were cut back, 8 bases at V and 5 bases at J, with 12 bases in the middle. The CDR3 region is CAGLGGTEAFF. CDR3 DNA: TGTGCCGGACTGGGGGGAACTGAAGCTTTCTTT.

The rearrangement links TRBV9 to TRBJ1-1; tentative D call: TRBD1 (5 bases). The germline gives CDR1 SGDLS, CDR2 YYNGEE. The CDR3 is made up of 15 amino acids. Trimming left V 0 bases short and J 2 bases short, with 11 bases between. Here the CDR3 DNA reads TGTGCCAGCAGCGTAGTACAGGCTAGAAACACTGAAGCTTTCTTT. Encoded protein: CASSVVQARNTEAFF.

This clone has a single count. The V gene is TRBV15, the J gene TRBJ1-4, with D tentatively TRBD1 (5 bases). The CDR3 sequence is 15 residues long. In germline, CDR1 is LNHNV, CDR2 YYDKDF (reference sequence). Trimming cost V 0 bases and J 5 bases, with 10 bases left between them. The CDR3 region is CATSRDRQINEKLFF. The CDR3 coding sequence is TGTGCCACCAGCAGAGATCGACAGATAAATGAAAAACTGTTTTTT.

CDR3 protein: CASSISGTNYGYTF. CDR3 in DNA: TGTGCCAGTAGTATATCCGGGACAAACTATGGCTACACCTTC. The V call is TRBV19, the J call TRBJ1-2; D possibly corresponds to TRBD1 (6 bases). Germline-derived CDR1 and CDR2 are LNHDA and SQIVND (reference sequence). This CDR3 region has 14 residues. The ends were cut back, 2 bases at V and 2 bases at J, with 9 bases in the middle.

J is TRBJ1-6 and V is TRBV10-2; D unresolved. Germline CDR1 reads WSHSY; CDR2 reads SAAADI. V gave up 4 bases and J gave up 10 bases, with 14 bases separating them. The CDR3 contains 14 residues. The chain's CDR3 is CASSAAGPSSPLHF. The DNA for the CDR3 is TGCGCCAGCAGTGCAGCAGGCCCCAGCTCACCCCTCCACTTT.

The chain employs TRBV30 and TRBJ1-2; the D is unclear. The V and J ends lost 1 base and 6 bases respectively, with 12 bases between them. CDR3 length: 13 amino acids. From germline, CDR1 is GTSNPN and CDR2 SVGIG (reference sequence). The CDR3 nucleotides read TGTGCCTGGAGTGCGGGGTTGATGGATGGCTACACCTTC. Amino acid sequence: CAWSAGLMDGYTF.

This chain links TRBV7-6 with TRBJ2-1; D is ambiguous. The germline V gene has CDR1 SGHVS and CDR2 FNYEAQ. CDR3 length: 14 amino acids. Between the trimmed V and J ends, which lost 9 bases and 5 bases, there was a span of 17 bases. The CDR3 loop is CASNGWRKDNEQFF. The CDR3 region has the DNA TGTGCCAGTAATGGGTGGCGGAAGGACAATGAGCAGTTCTTC.

V gene TRBV7-9 combines with J gene TRBJ2-5; 10 bases line up with TRBD1. With 10 bases clipped from V and 5 bases from J, the junction kept 10 bases outside the gene matches. The CDR3 is 14 amino acids. Germline assignment: CDR1 SEHNR and CDR2 FQNEAQ (reference sequence). CDR3 in DNA: TGTGCCATAGACAGGGGGCCTACTCGGGAGACCCAGTACTTC. This translates into CAIDRGPTRETQYF. Variable domain in full (rest from reference TRBV7-9 and TRBJ2-5): DTGVSQNPRHKITKRGQNVTFRCDPISEHNRLYWYRQTLGQGPEFLTYFQNEAQLEKSRLLSDRFSAERPKGSFSTLEIQRTEQGDSAMYLCAIDRGPTRETQYFGPGTRLLVL.

Of note for this clone: Additional DNA sequences in this sample encode the identical CDR3. The chain couples TRBV4-1 to TRBJ2-3; 13 nucleotides match TRBD2. Losses at the gene ends were 0 bases for V and 6 bases for J; bases not matched to a gene: 6. Germline V gives CDR1 MGHRA, CDR2 YSYEKL. The CDR3 is 17 residues long. The DNA for the CDR3 is TGCGCCAGCAGCCAAGACCCGACTAGCGGGGGGAGGGATACGCAGTATTTT. Its translation is CASSQDPTSGGRDTQYF.

The sample holds one count of this clone. V and J are TRBV6-6 and TRBJ1-2; maybe TRBD1 (5 bases). Germline V CDR1 and CDR2: MNHNY, SVGAGI (reference sequence). V gave up 5 bases and J gave up 8 bases, with 24 bases separating them. This CDR3 contains 16 residues. In DNA, the CDR3 is TGTGCCAGCAGTACATCGGTTAGCCAGGGTCAGAGGGGCTACACCTTC. Translated: CASSTSVSQGQRGYTF.

This clone was observed once. The chain links TRBV6-5 to TRBJ2-3; D remains ambiguous. Germline CDR1 MNHEY, CDR2 SVGAGI. V was clipped by 4 bases and J by 4 bases, with 15 bases between them. CDR3 length: 15 residues. The CDR3 protein is CASSSNSRWADTQYF. The DNA of the CDR3 is TGTGCCAGCAGTTCCAACAGTAGGTGGGCAGATACGCAGTATTTT.

The rearrangement links TRBV27 to TRBJ2-3, with D possibly matching TRBD1 (6 bases). V lost 8 bases, J lost 7 bases, and 22 bases lay in between. Germline V lookup: CDR1 MNHEY, CDR2 SMNVEV (reference sequence). The CDR3 runs 15 residues. The CDR3 coding sequence is TGTGCCAGCCGGAGGACAGTTATGAATCCAAATACGCAGTATTTT. Protein sequence: CASRRTVMNPNTQYF.

The V call is TRBV29-1, the J call TRBJ1-2, with 7 bases matching TRBD1. Trimming removed 3 bases from V and 4 bases from J; junction bases left unmatched: 8. Germline values: CDR1 SQVTM, CDR2 ANQGSEA. This CDR3 has 14 amino acids. The CDR3 DNA reads as TGCAGCGTTGACCCGACAGGGCTAGGCTATGGCTACACCTTC. As protein: CSVDPTGLGYGYTF.

This clone was seen just once. The J gene is TRBJ2-7, the V gene TRBV25-1; TRBD2 is a possible D gene (6 bases). Germline V gene data show CDR1 as MGHDK and CDR2 as SYGVNS. The CDR3 is made up of 12 amino acids. The V and J ends lost 5 bases and 4 bases respectively, with 9 bases between them. The CDR3, as DNA: TGTGCCAGCAGTCACGGGACTTACGAGCAGTACTTC. This sequence encodes CASSHGTYEQYF.

This chain joins TRBV7-6 and TRBJ2-5; no definite D call. The J call is doubtful: the DNA matches TRBJ2-7 better. The CDR3 totals 13 residues. CDR1 and CDR2 from the germline V gene are SGHVS and FNYEAQ. The CDR3 DNA follows: TGTGCCAGCAGCCAACGTGACACCTACGAGCAGTACTTC. Translating gives CASSQRDTYEQYF.

The rearrangement joins TRBV6-5 to TRBJ1-2; D is perhaps TRBD1 (5 bases). The CDR3 totals 14 residues. Trimming stripped 5 bases from V and 4 bases from J, with 14 bases between. Germline V gives CDR1 MNHEY, CDR2 SVGAGI. The CDR3 sequence: CASSPYGTAYGYTF. DNA of the CDR3: TGTGCCAGCAGTCCTTACGGGACTGCCTATGGCTACACCTTC.

The chain uses TRBV12-2 and TRBJ1-1. TRBV12-2 is classified as a pseudogene. The CDR3 has 15 residues. CDR3 DNA sequence: TGTGCAAGTCGCTTATATGGAGTGGAGAACACTGAAGCTTTCTTT. Protein product: CASRLYGVENTEAFF.

This rearrangement joins TRBV7-7 to TRBJ2-7; 8 positions agree with TRBD1. CDR3 length: 15 amino acids. V trimming: 4 bases; J trimming: 0 bases; junction bases outside the gene matches: 5. Per the germline V gene, CDR1 is SSHAT and CDR2 is FNYEAQ (reference sequence). The CDR3 loop reads CASSSRQGPSYEQYF. The CDR3 coding sequence is TGTGCCAGCAGCTCCAGACAGGGGCCCTCCTACGAGCAGTACTTC.

This chain connects TRBV29-1 to TRBJ2-3; possibly TRBD2 for D (6 bases). V shed 6 bases and J shed 5 bases, with 18 bases lying between them. In germline, CDR1 is SQVTM, CDR2 ANQGSEA. This CDR3 comprises 14 residues. The DNA for the CDR3 is TGCAGCGTCCCGGAGAACTGGGGAGGAGATACGCAGTATTTT. Its protein is CSVPENWGGDTQYF.

The gene calls are TRBV6-6 and TRBJ1-1, with 10 bases identical to TRBD1. CDR3 length equals 15 residues. CDR1 is MNHNY and CDR2 is SVGAGI in the germline V gene (reference sequence). The J segment lost 3 bases and the V segment lost 5 bases, leaving 6 bases of the junction unmatched. CDR3 loop: CASSVRDRGYTEAFF. CDR3 in DNA: TGTGCCAGCAGTGTCCGGGACAGGGGTTACACTGAAGCTTTCTTT.

This sequence joins TRBV6-1 and TRBJ2-1; D is perhaps TRBD2 (5 bases). Germline-derived CDR1 and CDR2 are MNHNS and SASEGT. V was cut by 8 bases and J by 1 base, with 15 bases left in between. This CDR3 has 15 amino acids. The CDR3 bases are TGTGCCAGCCTCGGTAGGGAGATATCCTACAATGAGCAGTTCTTC. It codes for CASLGREISYNEQFF.

This chain joins TRBV5-1 and TRBJ1-1; 11 bases fit TRBD1. This CDR3 comprises 13 residues. V dropped 4 bases and J dropped 8; count of bases not matched to a gene: 4. Germline CDR1 and CDR2: SGHRS and YFSETQ. The CDR3 coding sequence is TGCGCCAGCAGCGCGGACAGGGGGCGAGAAGCTTTCTTT. It is translated as CASSADRGREAFF.

This clone rates as medium-sized (0.01 to 0.1%). The chain couples TRBV19 to TRBJ2-7; possible D gene TRBD1, 6 bases. The germline CDR1 and CDR2 sequences are LNHDA and SQIVND (reference sequence). The CDR3 loop spans 14 amino acids. The ends were cut back, 6 bases at V and 4 bases at J, with 16 bases in the middle. CDR3 in DNA: TGTGCCAGTAGCATTCCGGGACAAACTTACGAGCAGTACTTC. Amino acids: CASSIPGQTYEQYF.

The genes are TRBV7-9 and TRBJ2-3; 7 bases agree with TRBD2. The CDR3 loop spans 15 amino acids. Germline lookup yields CDR1 SEHNR and CDR2 FQNEAQ (reference sequence). After removal of 6 bases from V and 0 bases from J, the junction contained 6 bases not matched to a gene. The CDR3: CASRRLAGSTDTQYF. The CDR3 DNA sequence: TGTGCCAGCAGACGACTAGCTGGGAGCACAGATACGCAGTATTTT.